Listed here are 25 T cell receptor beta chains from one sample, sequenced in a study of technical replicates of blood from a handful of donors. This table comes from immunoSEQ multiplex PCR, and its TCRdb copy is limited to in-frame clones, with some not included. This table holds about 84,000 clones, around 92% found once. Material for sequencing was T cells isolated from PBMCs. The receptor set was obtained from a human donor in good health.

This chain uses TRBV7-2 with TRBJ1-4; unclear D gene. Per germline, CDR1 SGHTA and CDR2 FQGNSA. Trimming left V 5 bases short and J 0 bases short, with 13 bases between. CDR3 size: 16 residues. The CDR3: CASSPISGATNEKLFF. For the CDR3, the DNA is TGTGCCAGCAGCCCCATCTCCGGGGCAACTAATGAAAAACTGTTTTTT. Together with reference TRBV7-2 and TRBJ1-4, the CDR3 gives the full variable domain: GAGVSQSPSNKVTEKGKDVELRCDPISGHTALYWYRQSLGQGLEFLIYFQGNSAPDKSGLPSDRFSAERTGGSVSTLTIQRTQQEDSAVYLCASSPISGATNEKLFFGSGTQLSVL.

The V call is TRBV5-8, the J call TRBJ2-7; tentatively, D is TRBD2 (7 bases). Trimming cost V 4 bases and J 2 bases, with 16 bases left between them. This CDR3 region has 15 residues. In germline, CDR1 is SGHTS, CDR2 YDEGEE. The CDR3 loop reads CASSPFGGGPYEQYF. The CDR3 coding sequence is TGTGCCAGCAGCCCCTTCGGCGGGGGCCCCTACGAGCAGTACTTC. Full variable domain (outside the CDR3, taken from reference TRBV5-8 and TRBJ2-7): EAGVTQSPTHLIKTRGQQATLRCSPISGHTSVYWYQQALGLGLQFLLWYDEGEERNRGNFPPRFSGRQFPNYSSELNVNALELEDSALYLCASSPFGGGPYEQYFGPGTRLTVT.

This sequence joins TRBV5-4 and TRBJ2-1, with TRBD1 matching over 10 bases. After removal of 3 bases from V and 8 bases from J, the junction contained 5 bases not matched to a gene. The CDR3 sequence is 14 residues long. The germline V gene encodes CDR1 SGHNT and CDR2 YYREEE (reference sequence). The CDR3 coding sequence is TGTGCCAGCAGCTGGGGGGACAGGGGAGATGAGCAGTTCTTC. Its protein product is CASSWGDRGDEQFF.

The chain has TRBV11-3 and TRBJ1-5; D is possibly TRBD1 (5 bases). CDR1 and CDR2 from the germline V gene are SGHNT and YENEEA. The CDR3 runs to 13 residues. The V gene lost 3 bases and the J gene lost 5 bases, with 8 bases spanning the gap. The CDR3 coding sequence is TGTGCCAGCAGCTTCACCAGGGATCAGCCCCAGCATTTT. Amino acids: CASSFTRDQPQHF.

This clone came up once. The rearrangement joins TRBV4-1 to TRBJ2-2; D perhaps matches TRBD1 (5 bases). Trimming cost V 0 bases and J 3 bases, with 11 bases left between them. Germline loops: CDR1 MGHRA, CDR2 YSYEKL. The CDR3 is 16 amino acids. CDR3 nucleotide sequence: TGCGCCAGCAGCCAAGATCAGGGTACGGACACCGGGGAGCTGTTTTTT. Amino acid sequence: CASSQDQGTDTGELFF.

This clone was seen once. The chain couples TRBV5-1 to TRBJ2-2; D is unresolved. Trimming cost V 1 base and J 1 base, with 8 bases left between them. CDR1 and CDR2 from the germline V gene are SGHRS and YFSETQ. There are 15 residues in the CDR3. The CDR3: CASSLLEENTGELFF. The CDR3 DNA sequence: TGCGCCAGCAGCTTGTTAGAGGAGAACACCGGGGAGCTGTTTTTT.

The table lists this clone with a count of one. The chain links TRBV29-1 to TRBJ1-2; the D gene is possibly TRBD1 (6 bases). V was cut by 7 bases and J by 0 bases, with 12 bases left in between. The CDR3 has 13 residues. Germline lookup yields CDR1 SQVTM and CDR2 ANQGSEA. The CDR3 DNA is TGCAGCGCCGTACAGGGCGCTAACTATGGCTACACCTTC. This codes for CSAVQGANYGYTF.

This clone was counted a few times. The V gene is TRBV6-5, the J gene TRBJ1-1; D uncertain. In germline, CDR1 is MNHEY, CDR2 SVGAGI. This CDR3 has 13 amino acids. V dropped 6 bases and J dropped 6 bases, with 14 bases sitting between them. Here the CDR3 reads CASRETAPSEAFF. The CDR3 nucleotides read TGTGCCAGCAGGGAGACGGCACCTTCTGAAGCTTTCTTT.

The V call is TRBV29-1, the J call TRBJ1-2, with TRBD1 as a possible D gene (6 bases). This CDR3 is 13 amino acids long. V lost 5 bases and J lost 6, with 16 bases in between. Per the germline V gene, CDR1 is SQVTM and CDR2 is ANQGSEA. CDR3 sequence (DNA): TGCAGCGTTCAGGACAGTTTAATCGATGGCTACACCTTC. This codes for CSVQDSLIDGYTF. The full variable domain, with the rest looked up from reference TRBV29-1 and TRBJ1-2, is SAVISQKPSRDICQRGTSLTIQCQVDSQVTMMFWYRQQPGQSLTLIATANQGSEATYESGFVIDKFPISRPNLTFSTLTVSNMSPEDSSIYLCSVQDSLIDGYTFGSGTRLTVV.

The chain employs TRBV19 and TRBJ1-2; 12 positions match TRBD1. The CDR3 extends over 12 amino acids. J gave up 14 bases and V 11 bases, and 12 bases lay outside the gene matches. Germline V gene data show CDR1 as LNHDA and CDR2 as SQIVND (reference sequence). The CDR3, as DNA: TGTGCCGCTCGCGGGACAGGGGGCATGGGGACCTTC. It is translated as CAARGTGGMGTF.

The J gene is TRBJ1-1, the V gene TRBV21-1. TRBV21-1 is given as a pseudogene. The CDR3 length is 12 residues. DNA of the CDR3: TGTGCCAGCAGCAAAGCGGGGGGGCGAGCTTTCTTT. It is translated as CASSKAGGRAFF.

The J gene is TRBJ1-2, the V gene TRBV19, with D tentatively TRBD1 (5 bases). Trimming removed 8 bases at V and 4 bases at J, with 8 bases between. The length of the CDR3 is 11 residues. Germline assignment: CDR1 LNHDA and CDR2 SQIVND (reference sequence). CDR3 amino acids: CASGAFYGYTF. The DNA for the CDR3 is TGTGCCAGTGGGGCTTTCTATGGCTACACCTTC.

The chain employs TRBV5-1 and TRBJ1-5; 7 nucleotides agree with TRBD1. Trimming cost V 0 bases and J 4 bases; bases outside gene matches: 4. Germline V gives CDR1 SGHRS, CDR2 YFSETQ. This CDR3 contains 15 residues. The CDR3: CASSLEGTVNQPQHF. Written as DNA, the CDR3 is TGCGCCAGCAGCTTGGAAGGGACAGTTAATCAGCCCCAGCATTTT.

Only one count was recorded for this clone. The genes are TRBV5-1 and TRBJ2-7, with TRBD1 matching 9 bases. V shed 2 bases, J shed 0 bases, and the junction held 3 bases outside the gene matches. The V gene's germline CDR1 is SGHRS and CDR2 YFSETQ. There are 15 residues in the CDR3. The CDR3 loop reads CASSFATGGSYEQYF. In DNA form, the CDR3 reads TGCGCCAGCAGCTTCGCGACAGGGGGCTCCTACGAGCAGTACTTC.

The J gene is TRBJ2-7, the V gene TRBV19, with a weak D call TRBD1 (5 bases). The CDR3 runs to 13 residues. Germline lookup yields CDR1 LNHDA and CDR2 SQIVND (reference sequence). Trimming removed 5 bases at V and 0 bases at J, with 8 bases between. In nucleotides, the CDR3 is TGTGCCAGTAGTGTGACAGACTCCTACGAGCAGTACTTC. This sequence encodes CASSVTDSYEQYF. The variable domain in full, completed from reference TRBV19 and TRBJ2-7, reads DGGITQSPKYLFRKEGQNVTLSCEQNLNHDAMYWYRQDPGQGLRLIYYSQIVNDFQKGDIAEGYSVSREKKESFPLTVTSAQKNPTAFYLCASSVTDSYEQYFGPGTRLTVT.

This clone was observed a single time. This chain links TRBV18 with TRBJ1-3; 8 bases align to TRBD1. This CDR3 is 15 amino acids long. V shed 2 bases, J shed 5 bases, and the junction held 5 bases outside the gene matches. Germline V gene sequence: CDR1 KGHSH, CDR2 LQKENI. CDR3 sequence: CASSPSQGARNTIYF. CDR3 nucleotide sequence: TGTGCCAGCTCACCAAGCCAGGGGGCCAGAAACACCATATATTTT.

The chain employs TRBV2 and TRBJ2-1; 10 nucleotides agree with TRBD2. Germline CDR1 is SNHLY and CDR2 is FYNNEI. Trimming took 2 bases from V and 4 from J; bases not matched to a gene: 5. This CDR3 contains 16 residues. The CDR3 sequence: CASSELAGEAYNEQFF. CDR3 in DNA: TGTGCCAGCAGTGAACTAGCGGGAGAAGCGTACAATGAGCAGTTCTTC.

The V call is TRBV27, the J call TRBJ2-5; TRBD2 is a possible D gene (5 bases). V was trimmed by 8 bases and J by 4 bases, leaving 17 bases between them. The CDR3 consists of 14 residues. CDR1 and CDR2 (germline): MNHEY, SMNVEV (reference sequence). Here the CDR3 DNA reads TGTGCCAGCTGGGGAACTGGCGCGGGAGAGACCCAGTACTTC. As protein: CASWGTGAGETQYF.

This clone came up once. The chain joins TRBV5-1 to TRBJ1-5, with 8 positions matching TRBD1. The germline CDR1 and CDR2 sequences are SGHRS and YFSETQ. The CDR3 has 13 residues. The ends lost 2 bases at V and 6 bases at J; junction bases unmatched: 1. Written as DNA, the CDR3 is TGCGCCAGCAGCTTAGGGACAGGTCAGCCCCAGCATTTT. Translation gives CASSLGTGQPQHF.

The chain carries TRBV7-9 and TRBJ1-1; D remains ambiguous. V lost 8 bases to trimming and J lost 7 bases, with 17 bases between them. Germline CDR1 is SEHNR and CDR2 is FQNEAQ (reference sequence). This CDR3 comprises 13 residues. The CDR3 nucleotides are TGTGCCAGCGGGTGGAGGGAAGAGATTGAAGCTTTCTTT. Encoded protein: CASGWREEIEAFF.

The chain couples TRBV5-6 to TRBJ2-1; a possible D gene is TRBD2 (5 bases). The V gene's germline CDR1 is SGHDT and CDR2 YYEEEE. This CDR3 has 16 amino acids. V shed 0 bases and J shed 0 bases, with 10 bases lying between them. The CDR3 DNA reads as TGTGCCAGCAGCTTGGTGGTGGGGAGCTCCTACAATGAGCAGTTCTTC. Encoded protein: CASSLVVGSSYNEQFF.

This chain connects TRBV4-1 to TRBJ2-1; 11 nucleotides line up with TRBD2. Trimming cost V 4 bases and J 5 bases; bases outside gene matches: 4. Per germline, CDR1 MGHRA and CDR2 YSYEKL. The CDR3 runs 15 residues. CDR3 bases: TGCGCCAGCAGCCGAACGGGACTAGCGGACAATGAGCAGTTCTTC. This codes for CASSRTGLADNEQFF.

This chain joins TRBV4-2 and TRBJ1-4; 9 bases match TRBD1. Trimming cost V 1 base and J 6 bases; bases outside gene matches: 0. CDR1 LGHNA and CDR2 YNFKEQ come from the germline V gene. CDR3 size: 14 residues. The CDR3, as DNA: TGTGCCAGCAGCCAAGGGACAGGGGATGAAAAACTGTTTTTT. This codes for CASSQGTGDEKLFF.

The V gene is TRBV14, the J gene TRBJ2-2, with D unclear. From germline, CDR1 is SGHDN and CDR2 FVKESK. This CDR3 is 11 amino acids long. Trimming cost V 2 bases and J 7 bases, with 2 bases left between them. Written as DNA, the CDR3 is TGTGCCAGCAGCCAATACGGGGAGCTGTTTTTT. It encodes CASSQYGELFF.

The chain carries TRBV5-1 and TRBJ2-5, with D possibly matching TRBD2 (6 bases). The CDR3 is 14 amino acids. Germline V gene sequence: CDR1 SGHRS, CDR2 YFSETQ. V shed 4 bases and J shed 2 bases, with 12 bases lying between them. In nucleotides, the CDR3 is TGCGCCAGCAGCCCCCGGGAGATACAAGAGACCCAGTACTTC. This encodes CASSPREIQETQYF.